One and the same sample provided the 11 T cell receptor beta chains below, sequenced in a study of shared clonotypes between healthy human individuals. Only in-frame clones appear in the TCRdb table, and some are missing; sequencing was by immunoSEQ multiplex PCR. This sample has 2,500,000 or so clones; more than 90% occur once, and the top ten carry roughly 0.13%. Sequenced: naive CD4+ T cells sorted from blood. Stated subset: CD45RA+ positively selected. The receptors shown here come from a man between 18 and 35 years old in good health.

The chain is built from TRBV5-1 and TRBJ2-7; TRBD1 is a possible D gene (5 bases). V lost 4 bases and J lost 0, with 23 bases in between. From germline, CDR1 is SGHRS and CDR2 YFSETQ. The CDR3 consists of 18 residues. The CDR3 sequence is CASSRDPWEDRISYEQYF. CDR3 nucleotide sequence: TGCGCCAGCAGCCGCGACCCTTGGGAAGACAGAATCTCCTACGAGCAGTACTTC.

This rearrangement joins TRBV6-1 to TRBJ1-2; D not resolved. This CDR3 comprises 13 residues. The V gene's germline CDR1 is MNHNS and CDR2 SASEGT. The V end lost 5 bases, the J end lost 4 bases, and 11 bases lay between the germline ends. In DNA form, the CDR3 reads TGTGCCAGCAGTTTTCAGCCATCCTATGGCTACACCTTC. Translation gives CASSFQPSYGYTF.

The V call is TRBV5-1, the J call TRBJ1-1, with D possibly matching TRBD1 (6 bases). CDR1 is SGHRS and CDR2 is YFSETQ in the germline V gene. V lost 4 bases, J lost 1 base, and 14 bases lay in between. This CDR3 is built from 15 residues. Here the CDR3 reads CASSPRAGENTEAFF. For the CDR3, the DNA is TGCGCCAGCAGCCCCCGTGCAGGGGAGAACACTGAAGCTTTCTTT.

The V gene is TRBV7-9, the J gene TRBJ1-2; D perhaps matches TRBD1 (6 bases). V was shortened by 6 bases and J by 3 bases, with 11 bases between the two germline ends. This CDR3 is built from 13 residues. Looked up from germline, CDR1 is SEHNR and CDR2 is FQNEAQ (reference sequence). CDR3 amino acids: CASSYDRHYGYTF. For the CDR3, the DNA is TGTGCCAGCAGTTACGACAGGCACTATGGCTACACCTTC.

The chain joins TRBV7-3 to TRBJ2-3; the D gene is possibly TRBD2 (6 bases). The ends were cut back, 5 bases at V and 2 bases at J, with 14 bases in the middle. The CDR3 extends over 15 amino acids. From germline, CDR1 is SGHTA and CDR2 FQGTGA. CDR3 nucleotides: TGTGCCAGCAGCCCGGGAGCCGAGTACACAGATACGCAGTATTTT. It is translated as CASSPGAEYTDTQYF.

For this clone: A read error may account for a junction end that differs from germline. V usage is TRBV6-1 and J usage is TRBJ1-6; TRBD1 aligns across 7 bases. Germline lookup yields CDR1 MNHNS and CDR2 SASEGT. The CDR3 runs 19 residues. CDR3 region: CASSEADRVTSLRDSPLHF. In DNA form, the CDR3 reads TGTGCCAGCAGCGAAGCCGACAGGGTCACTTCCCTCCGGGATTCACCCCTCCACTTT.

CDR3 in DNA: TGTGCCAGTAGGCTTCCAGGAGTCTATGGCTACACCTTC. This translates into CASRLPGVYGYTF. The chain has TRBV19 and TRBJ1-2; D unclear. Looked up from germline, CDR1 is LNHDA and CDR2 is SQIVND (reference sequence). The CDR3 consists of 13 residues. The V gene lost 6 bases and the J gene lost 4 bases, with 12 bases spanning the gap.

On this clone: Other DNA sequences of this sample code for an identical CDR3. The chain employs TRBV5-1 and TRBJ2-3, with no clear D. V gave up 0 bases and J gave up 6 bases, with 8 bases separating them. The germline gives CDR1 SGHRS, CDR2 YFSETQ. This CDR3 has 13 amino acids. CDR3 loop: CASSLGGLDTQYF. The CDR3 DNA is TGCGCCAGCAGCTTGGGGGGTTTGGATACGCAGTATTTT.

The table lists this clone with a count of one. V and J are TRBV10-2 and TRBJ1-6; D remains unclear. The V and J ends lost 2 bases and 7 bases respectively, with 9 bases between them. The CDR3 totals 14 residues. The germline V gene has CDR1 WSHSY and CDR2 SAAADI. The CDR3 protein is CASSEIVGNSPLHF. CDR3 sequence (DNA): TGCGCCAGCAGTGAGATTGTGGGGAATTCACCCCTCCACTTT.

This rearrangement joins TRBV27 to TRBJ1-2; no firm D call. Germline values: CDR1 MNHEY, CDR2 SMNVEV (reference sequence). Trimming took off 0 bases at V and 2 bases at J, with 13 bases between the two ends. The CDR3 totals 16 residues. The CDR3 loop reads CASSLSTSPGNYGYTF. The CDR3 DNA sequence: TGTGCCAGCAGTTTATCTACGAGTCCCGGGAACTATGGCTACACCTTC.

In the case of this clone: A junction boundary mismatches the germline segment, possibly from a read error. The sample holds other DNA sequences that translate to the same CDR3. The chain uses TRBV25-1 and TRBJ1-4, with TRBD1 as a possible D gene (5 bases). The CDR3 length is 15 residues. CDR1 and CDR2 (germline): MGHDK, SYGVNS. The CDR3 DNA reads as TGTGCCAGTAGTGAAGGGGCGGCGAAGAATGAAAAACTGTTTTTT. Its protein is CASSEGAAKNEKLFF.